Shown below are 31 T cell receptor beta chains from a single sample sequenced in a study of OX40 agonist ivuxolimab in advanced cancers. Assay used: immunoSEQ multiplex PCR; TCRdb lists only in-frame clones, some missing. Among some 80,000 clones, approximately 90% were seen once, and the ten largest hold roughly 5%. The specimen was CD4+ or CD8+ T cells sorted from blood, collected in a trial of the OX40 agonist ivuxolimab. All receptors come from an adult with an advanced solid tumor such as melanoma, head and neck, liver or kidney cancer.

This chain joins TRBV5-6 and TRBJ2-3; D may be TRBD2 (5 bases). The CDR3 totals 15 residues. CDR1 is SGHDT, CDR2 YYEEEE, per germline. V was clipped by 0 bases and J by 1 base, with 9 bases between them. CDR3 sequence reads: CASSLGWERTDTQYF. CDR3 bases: TGTGCCAGCAGCTTGGGGTGGGAGCGCACAGATACGCAGTATTTT.

CDR3: CASRRGRESSYEQYF. Written as DNA, the CDR3 is TGTGCCAGCAGGAGGGGCAGGGAAAGCTCCTACGAGCAGTACTTC. The rearrangement uses TRBV6-5 and TRBJ2-7; D possibly uses TRBD1 or TRBD2 (5 bases each). V dropped 6 bases and J dropped 0 bases, with 15 bases sitting between them. The CDR3 runs 15 residues. Germline-derived CDR1 and CDR2 are MNHEY and SVGAGI.

The CDR3 bases are TGTGCCAGCAGGGCCCCCAAGCGGGAGGGCTCCTACGAGCAGTACTTC. It codes for CASRAPKREGSYEQYF. The rearrangement joins TRBV27 to TRBJ2-7; TRBD2 matches 10 bases. This CDR3 is built from 16 residues. V was pared by 6 bases and J by 0 bases, with 8 bases of the junction left unmatched. Germline V gives CDR1 MNHEY, CDR2 SMNVEV (reference sequence).

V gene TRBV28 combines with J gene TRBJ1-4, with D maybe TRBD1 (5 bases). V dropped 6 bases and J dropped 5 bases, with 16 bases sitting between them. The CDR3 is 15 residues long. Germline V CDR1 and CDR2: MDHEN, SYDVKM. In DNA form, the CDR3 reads TGTGCCAGCAGCCAACAACAGGTGGGGAATGAAAAACTGTTTTTT. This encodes CASSQQQVGNEKLFF.

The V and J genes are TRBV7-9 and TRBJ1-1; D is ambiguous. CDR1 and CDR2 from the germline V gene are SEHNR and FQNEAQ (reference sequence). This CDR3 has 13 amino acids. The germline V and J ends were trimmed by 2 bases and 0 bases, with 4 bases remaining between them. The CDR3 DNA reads TGTGCCAGCAGCTTATCCGTGAACACTGAAGCTTTCTTT. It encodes CASSLSVNTEAFF.

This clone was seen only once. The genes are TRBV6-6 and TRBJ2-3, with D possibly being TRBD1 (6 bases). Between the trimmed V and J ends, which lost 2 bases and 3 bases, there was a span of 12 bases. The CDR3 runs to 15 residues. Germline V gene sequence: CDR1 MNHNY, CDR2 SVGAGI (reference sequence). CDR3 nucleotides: TGTGCCAGCAGTTACGACCAGGGGTGGACAGATACGCAGTATTTT. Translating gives CASSYDQGWTDTQYF.

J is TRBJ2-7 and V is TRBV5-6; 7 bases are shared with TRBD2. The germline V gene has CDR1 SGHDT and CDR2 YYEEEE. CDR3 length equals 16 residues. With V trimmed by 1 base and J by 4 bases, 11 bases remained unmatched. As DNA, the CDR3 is TGTGCCAGCAGCTTGACGGCGGCCGGGGGGATATACGAGCAGTACTTC. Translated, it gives CASSLTAAGGIYEQYF. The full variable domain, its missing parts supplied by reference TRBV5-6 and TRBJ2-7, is DAGVTQSPTHLIKTRGQQVTLRCSPKSGHDTVSWYQQALGQGPQFIFQYYEEEERQRGNFPDRFSGHQFPNYSSELNVNALLLGDSALYLCASSLTAAGGIYEQYFGPGTRLTVT.

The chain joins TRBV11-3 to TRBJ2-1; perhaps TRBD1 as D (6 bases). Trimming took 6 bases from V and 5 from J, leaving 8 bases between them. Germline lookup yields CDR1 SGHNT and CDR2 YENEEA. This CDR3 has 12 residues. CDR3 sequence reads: CASRGAHNEQFF. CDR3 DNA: TGTGCCAGCAGGGGGGCCCACAATGAGCAGTTCTTC.

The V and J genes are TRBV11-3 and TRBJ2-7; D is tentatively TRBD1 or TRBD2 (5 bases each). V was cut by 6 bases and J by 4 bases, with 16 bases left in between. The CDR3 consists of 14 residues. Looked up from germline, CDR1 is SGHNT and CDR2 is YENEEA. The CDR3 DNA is TGTGCCAGCAGTCGGGACCGCGGTCCATACGAGCAGTACTTC. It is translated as CASSRDRGPYEQYF.

CDR3 in amino acids: CASEGGGYGYTF. CDR3 DNA: TGTGCCAGCGAGGGTGGCGGCTATGGCTACACCTTC. V and J are TRBV2 and TRBJ1-2; the D is unclear. CDR3 length equals 12 residues. V lost 8 bases, J lost 4 bases, and 11 bases lay in between. Germline-derived CDR1 and CDR2 are SNHLY and FYNNEI.

The CDR3 here is CATSGGGSGTSYEQYF. The CDR3 DNA reads TGTGCCACCAGCGGGGGCGGGAGCGGGACTTCCTACGAGCAGTACTTC. The chain is built from TRBV15 and TRBJ2-7, with D perhaps matching TRBD2 (7 bases). Per germline, CDR1 LNHNV and CDR2 YYDKDF (reference sequence). This CDR3 is built from 16 residues. V was trimmed by 5 bases and J by 1 base, leaving 18 bases between them.

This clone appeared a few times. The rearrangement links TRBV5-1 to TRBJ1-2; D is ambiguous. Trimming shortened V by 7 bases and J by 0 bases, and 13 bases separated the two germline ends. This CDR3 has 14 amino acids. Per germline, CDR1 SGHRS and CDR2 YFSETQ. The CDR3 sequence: CASANTQPNYGYTF. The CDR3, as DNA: TGCGCCAGCGCCAACACACAGCCTAACTATGGCTACACCTTC.

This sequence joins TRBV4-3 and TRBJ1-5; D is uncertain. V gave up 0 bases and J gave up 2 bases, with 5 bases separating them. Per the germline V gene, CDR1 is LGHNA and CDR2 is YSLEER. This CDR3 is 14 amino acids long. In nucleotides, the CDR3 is TGCGCCAGCAGCCAAGAGTTGGGCAATCAGCCCCAGCATTTT. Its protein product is CASSQELGNQPQHF.

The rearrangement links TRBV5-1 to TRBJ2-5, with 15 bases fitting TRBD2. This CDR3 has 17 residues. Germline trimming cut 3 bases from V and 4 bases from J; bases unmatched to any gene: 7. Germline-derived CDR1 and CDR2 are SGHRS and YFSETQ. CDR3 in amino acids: CASSSLGLAGGGETQYF. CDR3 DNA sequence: TGCGCCAGCAGCTCCCTGGGACTAGCGGGAGGTGGAGAGACCCAGTACTTC.

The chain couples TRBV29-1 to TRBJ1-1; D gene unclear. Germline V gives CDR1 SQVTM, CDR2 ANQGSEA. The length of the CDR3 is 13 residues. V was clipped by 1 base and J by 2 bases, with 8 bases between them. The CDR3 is CSVEGQANTEAFF. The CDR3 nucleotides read TGCAGCGTTGAAGGGCAGGCTAACACTGAAGCTTTCTTT.

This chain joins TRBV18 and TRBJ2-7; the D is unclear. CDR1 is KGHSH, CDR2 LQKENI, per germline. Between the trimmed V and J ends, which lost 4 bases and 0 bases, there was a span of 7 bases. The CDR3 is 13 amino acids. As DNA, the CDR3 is TGTGCCAGCTCACGACAAAGCTCCTACGAGCAGTACTTC. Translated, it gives CASSRQSSYEQYF. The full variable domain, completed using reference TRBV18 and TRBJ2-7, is NAGVMQNPRHLVRRRGQEARLRCSPMKGHSHVYWYRQLPEEGLKFMVYLQKENIIDESGMPKERFSAEFPKEGPSILRIQQVVRGDSAAYFCASSRQSSYEQYFGPGTRLTVT.

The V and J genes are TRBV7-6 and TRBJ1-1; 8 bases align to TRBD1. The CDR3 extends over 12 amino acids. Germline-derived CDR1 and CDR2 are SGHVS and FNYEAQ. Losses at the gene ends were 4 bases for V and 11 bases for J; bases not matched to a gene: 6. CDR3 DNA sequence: TGTGCCAGCAGCTCCTACAGGGACAGGGCTTTCTTT. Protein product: CASSSYRDRAFF.

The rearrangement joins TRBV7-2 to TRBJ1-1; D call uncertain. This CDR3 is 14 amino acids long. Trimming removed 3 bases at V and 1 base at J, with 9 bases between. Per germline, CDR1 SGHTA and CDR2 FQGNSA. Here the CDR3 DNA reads TGTGCCAGCAGCTTGGTGGCAGGGAACACTGAAGCTTTCTTT. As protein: CASSLVAGNTEAFF.

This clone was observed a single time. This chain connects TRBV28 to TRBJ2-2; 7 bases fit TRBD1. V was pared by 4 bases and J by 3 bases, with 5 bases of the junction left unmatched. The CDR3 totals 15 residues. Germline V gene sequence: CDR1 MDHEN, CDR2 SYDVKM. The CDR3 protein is CASSSGTVDTGELFF. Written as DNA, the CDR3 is TGTGCCAGCAGTTCCGGGACAGTCGACACCGGGGAGCTGTTTTTT.

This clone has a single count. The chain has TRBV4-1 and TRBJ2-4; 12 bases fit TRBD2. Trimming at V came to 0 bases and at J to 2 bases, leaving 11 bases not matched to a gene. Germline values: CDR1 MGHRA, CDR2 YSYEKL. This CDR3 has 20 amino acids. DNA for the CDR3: TGCGCCAGCAGCCAAGATTGGACTAGCGGGGACAGGGGATCCAAAAACATTCAGTACTTC. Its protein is CASSQDWTSGDRGSKNIQYF.

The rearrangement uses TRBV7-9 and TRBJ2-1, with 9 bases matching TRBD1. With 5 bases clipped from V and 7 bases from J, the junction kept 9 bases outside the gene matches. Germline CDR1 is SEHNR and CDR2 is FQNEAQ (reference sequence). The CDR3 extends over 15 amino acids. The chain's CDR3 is CASSPTGTGTNEQFF. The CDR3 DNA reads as TGTGCCAGCAGCCCGACGGGGACAGGGACTAATGAGCAGTTCTTC. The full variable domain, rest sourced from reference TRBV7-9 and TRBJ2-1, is DTGVSQNPRHKITKRGQNVTFRCDPISEHNRLYWYRQTLGQGPEFLTYFQNEAQLEKSRLLSDRFSAERPKGSFSTLEIQRTEQGDSAMYLCASSPTGTGTNEQFFGPGTRLTVL.

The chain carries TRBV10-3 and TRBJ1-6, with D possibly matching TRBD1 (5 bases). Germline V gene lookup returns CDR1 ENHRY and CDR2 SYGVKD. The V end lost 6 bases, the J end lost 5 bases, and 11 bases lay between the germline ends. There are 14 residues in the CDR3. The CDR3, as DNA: TGTGCCATCAGAGTAGGGACGGATAATTCACCCCTCCACTTT. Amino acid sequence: CAIRVGTDNSPLHF.

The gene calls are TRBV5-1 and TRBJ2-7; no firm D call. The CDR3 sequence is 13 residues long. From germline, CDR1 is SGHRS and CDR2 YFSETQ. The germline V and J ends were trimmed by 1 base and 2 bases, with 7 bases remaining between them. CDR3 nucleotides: TGCGCCAGCAGCTTGCCAGCAGCCTACGAGCAGTACTTC. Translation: CASSLPAAYEQYF.

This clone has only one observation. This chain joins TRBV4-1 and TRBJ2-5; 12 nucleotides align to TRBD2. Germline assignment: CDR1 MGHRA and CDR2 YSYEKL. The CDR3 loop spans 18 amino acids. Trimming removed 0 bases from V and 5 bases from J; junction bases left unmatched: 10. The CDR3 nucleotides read TGCGCCAGCAGCCAAGATCACCTAGCGGGAGGGCGTGGGGAGACCCAGTACTTC. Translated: CASSQDHLAGGRGETQYF.

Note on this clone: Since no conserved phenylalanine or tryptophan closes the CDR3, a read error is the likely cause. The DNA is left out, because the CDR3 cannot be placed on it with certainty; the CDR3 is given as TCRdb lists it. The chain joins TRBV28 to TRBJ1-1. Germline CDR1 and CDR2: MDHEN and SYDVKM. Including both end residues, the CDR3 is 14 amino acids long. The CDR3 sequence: CASSSTSGIFWTAG.

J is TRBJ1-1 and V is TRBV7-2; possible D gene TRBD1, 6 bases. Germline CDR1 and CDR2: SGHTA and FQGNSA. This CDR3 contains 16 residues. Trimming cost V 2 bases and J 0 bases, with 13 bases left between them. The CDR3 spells CASSLLPGALNTEAFF. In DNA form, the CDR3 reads TGTGCCAGCAGCTTACTCCCAGGGGCCTTGAACACTGAAGCTTTCTTT.

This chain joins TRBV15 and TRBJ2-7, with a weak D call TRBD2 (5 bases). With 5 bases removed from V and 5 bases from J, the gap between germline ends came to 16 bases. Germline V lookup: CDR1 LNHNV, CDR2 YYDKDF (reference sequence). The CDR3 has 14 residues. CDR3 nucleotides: TGTGCCACCAGCCTTCGGCAGGAGGTAAACGAGCAGTACTTC. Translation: CATSLRQEVNEQYF. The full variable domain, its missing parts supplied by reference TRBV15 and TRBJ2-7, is DAMVIQNPRYQVTQFGKPVTLSCSQTLNHNVMYWYQQKSSQAPKLLFHYYDKDFNNEADTPDNFQSRRPNTSFCFLDIRSPGLGDTAMYLCATSLRQEVNEQYFGPGTRLTVT.

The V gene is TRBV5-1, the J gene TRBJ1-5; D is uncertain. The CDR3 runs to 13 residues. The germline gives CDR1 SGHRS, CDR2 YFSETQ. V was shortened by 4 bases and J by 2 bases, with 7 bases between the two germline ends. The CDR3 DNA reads TGCGCCAGCAGCCAGGACGGCAATCAGCCCCAGCATTTT. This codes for CASSQDGNQPQHF.

The CDR3 DNA reads TGTGCCAGCTCACCAGGGACAGGGCTCAATCAGCCCCAGCATTTT. It encodes CASSPGTGLNQPQHF. This sequence joins TRBV18 and TRBJ1-5; 9 bases map to TRBD1. The CDR3 has 15 residues. The J segment lost 3 bases and the V segment lost 2 bases, leaving 2 bases of the junction unmatched. Germline V gives CDR1 KGHSH, CDR2 LQKENI.

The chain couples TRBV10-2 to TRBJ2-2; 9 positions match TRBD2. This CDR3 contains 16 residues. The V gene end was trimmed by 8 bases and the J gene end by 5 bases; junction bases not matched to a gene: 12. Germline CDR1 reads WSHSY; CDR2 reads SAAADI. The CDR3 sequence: CASLGVGTSITGELFF. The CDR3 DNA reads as TGCGCCAGCTTAGGGGTCGGGACTAGCATAACCGGGGAGCTGTTTTTT.

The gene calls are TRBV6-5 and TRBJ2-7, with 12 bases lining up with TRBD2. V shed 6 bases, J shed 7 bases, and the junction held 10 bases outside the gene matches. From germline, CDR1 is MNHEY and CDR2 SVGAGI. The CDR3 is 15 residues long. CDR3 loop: CASRSTSGRRGEQYF. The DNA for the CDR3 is TGTGCCAGCAGGTCTACTAGCGGGAGGCGGGGGGAGCAGTACTTC.